Below, 31 T cell receptor beta chains from the same sample are listed, as sequenced in a study of preoperative IRX-2 immunotherapy in early breast cancer (dated by TCRdb to between 2017 and 2020). Libraries were made using the immunoSEQ multiplex PCR assay. TCRdb took this table from immuneACCESS and kept in-frame rearrangements with V and J called. Such tables lack part of the clones; where checked against another copy, unresolved V genes explain under half of the gap, and the rest is unexplained. This sample holds about 23,000 clones; around 89% were observed only once. The ten biggest clones cover approximately 9% of the sample. What this sample's treatment or condition label stands for: preoperative locoregional IRX-2 cytokine immunotherapy. Sample: tumor tissue, taken after IRX-2 immunotherapy. All receptors come from a human donor with breast cancer.

This clone was seen only a few times. CDR3 coding DNA: TGTGCCAGCAGCTTTTCCGGGGGGGTGAACACTGAAGCTTTCTTT. Translated, it gives CASSFSGGVNTEAFF. J is TRBJ1-1 and V is TRBV7-8; D possibly corresponds to TRBD1 (5 bases). Per the germline V gene, CDR1 is SGHVS and CDR2 is FQNEAQ. Trimming stripped 3 bases from V and 0 bases from J, with 11 bases between. The CDR3 runs to 15 residues.

The chain carries TRBV5-1 and TRBJ2-4, with D perhaps being TRBD1 or TRBD2 (6 bases each). Trimming removed 5 bases from V and 6 bases from J, with 15 bases in between. Germline CDR1 is SGHRS and CDR2 is YFSETQ. The CDR3 is 14 amino acids. CDR3 amino acids: CASRTEGGLNIQYF. The CDR3 DNA follows: TGCGCCAGCAGGACGGAGGGGGGATTAAACATTCAGTACTTC.

Only one count was recorded for this clone. The chain couples TRBV18 to TRBJ2-5; D could derive from TRBD1 or TRBD2 (6 bases each). There are 15 residues in the CDR3. From germline, CDR1 is KGHSH and CDR2 LQKENI. Trimming left V 3 bases short and J 2 bases short, with 13 bases between. CDR3 in DNA: TGTGCCAGCTCACCGGACAGTGGGGGGCAAGAGACCCAGTACTTC. Encoded protein: CASSPDSGGQETQYF. Combining the CDR3 with reference TRBV18 and TRBJ2-5 gives the whole variable domain NAGVMQNPRHLVRRRGQEARLRCSPMKGHSHVYWYRQLPEEGLKFMVYLQKENIIDESGMPKERFSAEFPKEGPSILRIQQVVRGDSAAYFCASSPDSGGQETQYFGPGTRLLVL.

The chain employs TRBV6-5 and TRBJ1-2; D not certain. Germline lookup yields CDR1 MNHEY and CDR2 SVGAGI. The CDR3 spans 15 residues. Trimming cost V 2 bases and J 0 bases, with 10 bases left between them. The CDR3 DNA sequence: TGTGCCAGCAGTTACATACGTACCTCTAACTATGGCTACACCTTC. It specifies CASSYIRTSNYGYTF.

A few counts support this clone. This chain connects TRBV27 to TRBJ2-1, with TRBD2 identical over 8 bases. Germline CDR1 is MNHEY and CDR2 is SMNVEV (reference sequence). The V segment lost 3 bases and the J segment 6 bases; nucleotides outside the gene matches: 4. This CDR3 is 14 amino acids long. CDR3 nucleotide sequence: TGTGCCAGCAGTTTCGGCCGGGGGGGCAATGAGCAGTTCTTC. As protein: CASSFGRGGNEQFF.

The chain uses TRBV5-1 and TRBJ2-5; 15 nucleotides agree with TRBD2. Per germline, CDR1 SGHRS and CDR2 YFSETQ. After removal of 0 bases from V and 3 bases from J, the junction contained 9 bases not matched to a gene. This CDR3 region has 19 residues. The CDR3 loop is CASSLGAGLAGGKEETQYF. The CDR3 DNA follows: TGCGCCAGCAGCTTGGGAGCGGGACTAGCGGGAGGCAAGGAAGAGACCCAGTACTTC.

J is TRBJ2-7 and V is TRBV28, with D tentatively TRBD2 (6 bases). This CDR3 contains 15 residues. CDR1 is MDHEN and CDR2 is SYDVKM in the germline V gene. V lost 5 bases to trimming and J lost 0 bases, with 14 bases between them. The DNA of the CDR3 is TGTGCCAGCAGTGTAACCGGGAGTAGCTCCTACGAGCAGTACTTC. This sequence encodes CASSVTGSSSYEQYF.

This chain links TRBV27 with TRBJ2-7, with D possibly TRBD2 on 5 matching bases. Germline assignment: CDR1 MNHEY and CDR2 SMNVEV (reference sequence). Trimming shortened V by 4 bases and J by 1 base, and 14 bases separated the two germline ends. This CDR3 has 15 residues. The CDR3 spells CASSYRAEASYEQYF. Here the CDR3 DNA reads TGTGCCAGCAGTTACCGAGCGGAGGCATCCTACGAGCAGTACTTC.

V is TRBV19 and J is TRBJ2-1, with D possibly being TRBD2 (5 bases). This CDR3 is 14 amino acids long. V was pared by 5 bases and J by 4 bases, with 12 bases between. Germline V gene data show CDR1 as LNHDA and CDR2 as SQIVND (reference sequence). The CDR3 loop reads CASSLSGIYNEQFF. Here the CDR3 DNA reads TGTGCCAGTAGTCTGAGCGGCATATACAATGAGCAGTTCTTC.

The rearrangement links TRBV5-1 to TRBJ1-2, with D maybe TRBD1 (6 bases). The CDR3 is 12 residues long. Trimming stripped 9 bases from V and 4 bases from J, with 13 bases between. Per germline, CDR1 SGHRS and CDR2 YFSETQ. CDR3 in amino acids: CANKGGTYGYTF. DNA for the CDR3: TGCGCCAACAAGGGGGGAACCTATGGCTACACCTTC.

The chain uses TRBV11-2 and TRBJ2-7, with TRBD2 matching 11 bases. Unmatched junction bases numbered 19, after V lost 4 bases and J lost 5 bases. The CDR3 consists of 19 residues. CDR1 and CDR2 from the germline V gene are SGHAT and FQNNGV. CDR3 amino acids: CASSSYFTTSGRKTHEQYF. CDR3 nucleotides: TGTGCCAGCAGCTCCTATTTCACCACTAGCGGGAGAAAAACCCACGAGCAGTACTTC.

This clone came up once. V is TRBV10-2 and J is TRBJ2-7; possible D gene TRBD1, 6 bases. Per the germline V gene, CDR1 is WSHSY and CDR2 is SAAADI. The CDR3 spans 12 residues. V dropped 9 bases and J dropped 2 bases, with 11 bases sitting between them. The CDR3 nucleotides read TGCGCCAGTCTCGACAGGCCCTACGAGCAGTACTTC. Amino acid sequence: CASLDRPYEQYF.

The V gene is TRBV10-3, the J gene TRBJ2-7, with a weak D call TRBD1 (6 bases). The CDR3 length is 14 residues. The ends were cut back, 3 bases at V and 2 bases at J, with 11 bases in the middle. Germline loops: CDR1 ENHRY, CDR2 SYGVKD. CDR3 region: CAISDPDRPYEQYF. For the CDR3, the DNA is TGTGCCATCAGTGACCCGGACAGACCCTACGAGCAGTACTTC.

V gene TRBV19 combines with J gene TRBJ2-2, with unresolved D. CDR3 length: 15 amino acids. V shed 4 bases and J shed 5 bases, with 14 bases lying between them. Germline lookup yields CDR1 LNHDA and CDR2 SQIVND (reference sequence). This CDR3 is CASSRTGLWTGELFF. The CDR3 DNA is TGTGCCAGTAGTAGGACCGGTTTGTGGACCGGGGAGCTGTTTTTT.

V is TRBV27 and J is TRBJ2-1; 9 nucleotides match TRBD2. CDR1 is MNHEY and CDR2 is SMNVEV in the germline V gene (reference sequence). V gave up 8 bases and J gave up 7 bases; unmatched junction bases: 9. This CDR3 is built from 14 residues. This CDR3 reads CASSRASGVNEQFF. The CDR3 coding sequence is TGTGCCAGCTCCCGGGCTAGCGGGGTTAATGAGCAGTTCTTC.

The chain recombines TRBV4-1 with TRBJ2-4; unclear D gene. The V end was cut by 2 bases, the J end by 0 bases, with 5 bases between. This CDR3 has 14 residues. Germline-derived CDR1 and CDR2 are MGHRA and YSYEKL. The CDR3 protein is CASSQPRAKNIQYF. CDR3 DNA sequence: TGCGCCAGCAGCCAACCCAGAGCCAAAAACATTCAGTACTTC.

A few counts support this clone. CDR3: CASSPINNLRGGYTF. The DNA of the CDR3 is TGTGCCAGCAGTCCTATTAACAACCTCAGGGGTGGCTACACCTTC. The chain is built from TRBV28 and TRBJ1-2, with D possibly being TRBD1 (6 bases). The CDR3 consists of 15 residues. V was shortened by 5 bases and J by 7 bases, with 20 bases between the two germline ends. Germline loops: CDR1 MDHEN, CDR2 SYDVKM.

The chain combines TRBV19 with TRBJ2-2, with a tentative D call TRBD2 (5 bases). Germline V gene lookup returns CDR1 LNHDA and CDR2 SQIVND (reference sequence). The CDR3 is 14 residues long. V was pared by 5 bases and J by 2 bases, with 9 bases between. The CDR3 spells CASSHGLNTGELFF. The DNA for the CDR3 is TGTGCCAGTAGTCACGGACTCAACACCGGGGAGCTGTTTTTT.

CDR3 protein: CASSAIFRLAGGGDTQYF. In DNA, the CDR3 is TGTGCCAGCAGCGCAATATTCCGACTAGCGGGAGGGGGAGATACGCAGTATTTT. J is TRBJ2-3 and V is TRBV9, with 14 bases fitting TRBD2. The ends lost 3 bases at V and 5 bases at J; junction bases unmatched: 11. CDR1 is SGDLS, CDR2 YYNGEE, per germline. This CDR3 spans 18 amino acids.

V and J are TRBV28 and TRBJ2-5; D is perhaps TRBD2 (5 bases). The CDR3 has 12 amino acids. Germline CDR1 and CDR2: MDHEN and SYDVKM. V was clipped by 7 bases and J by 4 bases, with 10 bases between them. The CDR3 nucleotides read TGTGCCAGCACGGGGAGCCGAGAGACCCAGTACTTC. It yields the protein CASTGSRETQYF.

DNA for the CDR3: TGTGCCAGTATCGGGTTCTATGGCTACACCTTC. Encoded protein: CASIGFYGYTF. The chain recombines TRBV19 with TRBJ1-2; D ambiguous. CDR3 length: 11 amino acids. CDR1 is LNHDA and CDR2 is SQIVND in the germline V gene (reference sequence). Trimming stripped 7 bases from V and 4 bases from J, with 7 bases between.

This chain joins TRBV27 and TRBJ2-3, with D possibly matching TRBD2 (5 bases). The CDR3 loop spans 14 amino acids. The V and J ends lost 6 bases and 2 bases respectively, with 12 bases between them. CDR1 and CDR2 (germline): MNHEY, SMNVEV (reference sequence). This CDR3 reads CASSRRGFTDTQYF. The CDR3 bases are TGTGCCAGCAGCCGACGGGGATTCACAGATACGCAGTATTTT.

The rearrangement links TRBV5-1 to TRBJ2-5, with D perhaps matching TRBD2 (5 bases). Looked up from germline, CDR1 is SGHRS and CDR2 is YFSETQ. The CDR3 extends over 15 amino acids. V gave up 4 bases and J gave up 2 bases, with 15 bases separating them. The CDR3 sequence is CASSIRDPRQETQYF. CDR3 bases: TGCGCCAGCAGCATCCGGGATCCCCGTCAAGAGACCCAGTACTTC.

The V and J genes are TRBV25-1 and TRBJ1-4; D might be TRBD1 (6 bases). The ends were cut back, 3 bases at V and 10 bases at J, with 12 bases in the middle. The germline V gene encodes CDR1 MGHDK and CDR2 SYGVNS. CDR3 length: 13 amino acids. In DNA form, the CDR3 reads TGTGCCAGCAGTGACTCGGGGGCGGGAAAACTGTTTTTT. This gives the protein CASSDSGAGKLFF.

CDR3 coding DNA: TGTGCTTGGGGACCGTCTGGTGGTCAGCCCCAGCATTTT. This sequence encodes CAWGPSGGQPQHF. The V call is TRBV30, the J call TRBJ1-5, with D possibly being TRBD1 (5 bases). The CDR3 sequence is 13 residues long. Germline CDR1 GTSNPN, CDR2 SVGIG (reference sequence). Based on the CDR3 plus reference TRBV30 and TRBJ1-5, the full variable domain is SQTIHQWPATLVQPVGSPLSLECTVEGTSNPNLYWYRQAAGRGLQLLFYSVGIGQISSEVPQNLSASRPQDRQFILSSKKLLLSDSGFYLCAWGPSGGQPQHFGDGTRLSIL.

This clone was counted a single time. V gene TRBV28 combines with J gene TRBJ1-4; tentative D call: TRBD1 (6 bases). There are 14 residues in the CDR3. Germline assignment: CDR1 MDHEN and CDR2 SYDVKM. The V end was cut by 5 bases, the J end by 2 bases, with 9 bases between. CDR3 residues: CASSEGGTNEKLFF. The CDR3 DNA sequence: TGTGCCAGCAGTGAGGGGGGGACTAATGAAAAACTGTTTTTT.

This chain links TRBV19 with TRBJ1-5; D gene uncertain. In germline, CDR1 is LNHDA, CDR2 SQIVND (reference sequence). CDR3 size: 15 residues. V was trimmed by 6 bases and J by 0 bases, leaving 12 bases between them. The CDR3 sequence: CASSLNLLSNQPQHF. Here the CDR3 DNA reads TGTGCCAGTAGCCTGAATTTGCTTAGCAATCAGCCCCAGCATTTT.

The chain couples TRBV10-2 to TRBJ2-3, with D maybe TRBD1 (7 bases). This CDR3 comprises 15 residues. The V gene lost 6 bases and the J gene lost 3 bases, with 16 bases spanning the gap. Germline CDR1 is WSHSY and CDR2 is SAAADI. The CDR3 region is CASSPTGRRTDTQYF. CDR3 bases: TGCGCCAGCAGCCCGACAGGGAGGCGAACAGATACGCAGTATTTT.

The rearrangement links TRBV27 to TRBJ2-3; D is undetermined. Trimming pared 6 bases from V and 1 base from J, leaving 11 bases between. This CDR3 has 14 residues. CDR1 MNHEY and CDR2 SMNVEV come from the germline V gene (reference sequence). The CDR3 coding sequence is TGTGCCAGCAGGTTCGGCCTTCGCACAGATACGCAGTATTTT. Translated: CASRFGLRTDTQYF.

Only one count was recorded for this clone. The chain couples TRBV6-1 to TRBJ2-7; D might be TRBD1 or TRBD2, each matching 5 bases. Germline CDR1 reads MNHNS; CDR2 reads SASEGT. This CDR3 spans 13 amino acids. V was clipped by 8 bases and J by 1 base, with 12 bases between them. The CDR3 bases are TGTGCCAGCGAGGGGCACCTTTCCTACGAGCAGTACTTC. It encodes CASEGHLSYEQYF.

CDR3 nucleotide sequence: TGTGCCACACAACCGACTGTCCTTAGCAATCAGCCCCAGCATTTT. It translates to CATQPTVLSNQPQHF. The chain is built from TRBV7-8 and TRBJ1-5; D ambiguous. This CDR3 contains 15 residues. CDR1 is SGHVS and CDR2 is FQNEAQ in the germline V gene. V lost 10 bases to trimming and J lost 0 bases, with 16 bases between them. Filled out from reference TRBV7-8 and TRBJ1-5, the complete variable domain reads GAGVSQSPRYKVAKRGQDVALRCDPISGHVSLFWYQQALGQGPEFLTYFQNEAQLDKSGLPSDRFFAERPEGSVSTLKIQRTQQEDSAVYLCATQPTVLSNQPQHFGDGTRLSIL.